Following are 21 T cell receptor beta chains from one sample sequenced in a study of cytomegalovirus exposure and HLA in healthy donors. The PCR made use of 60 Vbeta and 13 Jbeta primers. Clones were read by immunoSEQ multiplex PCR, and TCRdb kept only the in-frame ones, dropping some. The sample includes over 75,000 clones, less than 9.5% of them seen just once. Sequencing was performed on PBMCs. These receptors came from a man aged 45-65 years in good health and CMV-seropositive.

J is TRBJ2-5 and V is TRBV5-6; D unresolved. This CDR3 region has 13 residues. Germline V lookup: CDR1 SGHDT, CDR2 YYEEEE. Trimming stripped 2 bases from V and 5 bases from J, with 10 bases between. The CDR3 sequence: CASSFRGRETQYF. The CDR3 coding sequence is TGTGCCAGCAGCTTCCGCGGCCGGGAGACCCAGTACTTC.

The genes are TRBV5-1 and TRBJ1-5, with D unresolved. CDR1 and CDR2 from the germline V gene are SGHRS and YFSETQ. Trimming shortened V by 1 base and J by 4 bases, and 12 bases separated the two germline ends. CDR3 length equals 15 residues. The CDR3 is CASSLRPGTNQPQHF. The CDR3 coding sequence is TGCGCCAGCAGCTTGAGGCCAGGAACAAATCAGCCCCAGCATTTT.

This chain connects TRBV5-6 to TRBJ1-4; 8 nucleotides line up with TRBD1. The CDR3 runs to 14 residues. Looked up from germline, CDR1 is SGHDT and CDR2 is YYEEEE. V lost 5 bases and J lost 5; bases outside the gene matches: 5. CDR3 nucleotide sequence: TGTGCCAGCAGTCAGGACAGGGTAAATGAAAAACTGTTTTTT. This codes for CASSQDRVNEKLFF.

This clone was counted a few times. The V call is TRBV6-6, the J call TRBJ2-1, with D perhaps matching TRBD1 (5 bases). The CDR3 has 16 amino acids. Per the germline V gene, CDR1 is MNHNY and CDR2 is SVGAGI (reference sequence). Trimming cost V 4 bases and J 2 bases, with 15 bases left between them. The CDR3 sequence: CASSSPWGGAYNEQFF. In DNA form, the CDR3 reads TGTGCCAGCAGTTCTCCGTGGGGCGGAGCCTACAATGAGCAGTTCTTC.

This clone was seen at least ten times. V is TRBV5-1 and J is TRBJ2-7, with D maybe TRBD1 (6 bases). This CDR3 spans 15 amino acids. Germline V CDR1 and CDR2: SGHRS, YFSETQ. Trimming removed 4 bases at V and 2 bases at J, with 16 bases between. CDR3 bases: TGCGCCAGCAGCGCCGGGGACAAGCCAGCCTACGAGCAGTACTTC. This translates into CASSAGDKPAYEQYF.

This clone appeared a few times. This chain connects TRBV6-5 to TRBJ1-1; a possible D gene is TRBD1 (5 bases). CDR1 and CDR2 from the germline V gene are MNHEY and SVGAGI. There are 13 residues in the CDR3. The V end lost 8 bases, the J end lost 5 bases, and 15 bases lay between the germline ends. CDR3 amino acids: CASCRRGETEAFF. CDR3 nucleotide sequence: TGTGCCAGCTGCCGGCGGGGGGAAACTGAAGCTTTCTTT.

This clone has a handful of counts. The chain carries TRBV7-8 and TRBJ1-6; 8 bases fit TRBD1. The CDR3 covers 14 residues. Germline V gene lookup returns CDR1 SGHVS and CDR2 FQNEAQ. The junction had 2 bases not matched to a gene; V was cut back by 3 bases and J by 7 bases. The chain's CDR3 is CASSFGQGNSPLHF. The CDR3 DNA reads TGTGCCAGCAGCTTCGGACAGGGAAATTCACCCCTCCACTTT.

This clone was counted a few times. This chain links TRBV7-8 with TRBJ1-2; unclear D gene. With 1 base removed from V and 4 bases from J, the gap between germline ends came to 10 bases. Germline V gene lookup returns CDR1 SGHVS and CDR2 FQNEAQ. The CDR3 covers 14 residues. The CDR3 nucleotides are TGTGCCAGCAGCTTAGATCTCGGGGTCTATGGCTACACCTTC. This sequence encodes CASSLDLGVYGYTF.

The chain joins TRBV5-4 to TRBJ2-1; D might be TRBD1 (6 bases). V lost 0 bases, J lost 6 bases, and 7 bases lay in between. CDR1 is SGHNT, CDR2 YYREEE, per germline (reference sequence). The CDR3 totals 13 residues. The DNA of the CDR3 is TGTGCCAGCAGCTTGGACAGGGCCAATGAGCAGTTCTTC. It specifies CASSLDRANEQFF. Full variable domain (rest looked up from reference TRBV5-4 and TRBJ2-1): ETGVTQSPTHLIKTRGQQVTLRCSSQSGHNTVSWYQQALGQGPQFIFQYYREEENGRGNFPPRFSGLQFPNYSSELNVNALELDDSALYLCASSLDRANEQFFGPGTRLTVL.

The genes are TRBV29-1 and TRBJ2-5; no firm D call. CDR1 is SQVTM and CDR2 is ANQGSEA in the germline V gene. The V and J ends lost 6 bases and 3 bases respectively, with 11 bases between them. This CDR3 is 12 amino acids long. CDR3 bases: TGCAGCGTAGTCGACGGAGAAGAGACCCAGTACTTC. Its protein product is CSVVDGEETQYF.

This clone was seen a few times. The gene calls are TRBV7-6 and TRBJ2-5; 7 bases line up with TRBD1. This CDR3 has 15 amino acids. CDR1 SGHVS and CDR2 FNYEAQ come from the germline V gene. V trimming: 1 base; J trimming: 6 bases; junction bases outside the gene matches: 8. This chain's CDR3 is CASSLGGQVEKTQYF. As DNA, the CDR3 is TGTGCCAGCAGCTTAGGTGGACAGGTAGAAAAGACCCAGTACTTC. Using reference TRBV7-6 and TRBJ2-5 for the parts outside the CDR3, the full variable domain is GAGVSQSPRYKVTKRGQDVALRCDPISGHVSLYWYRQALGQGPEFLTYFNYEAQQDKSGLPNDRFSAERPEGSISTLTIQRTEQRDSAMYRCASSLGGQVEKTQYFGPGTRLLVL.

The chain combines TRBV5-1 with TRBJ1-4; 10 bases map to TRBD1. V lost 3 bases and J lost 2; bases outside the gene matches: 7. From germline, CDR1 is SGHRS and CDR2 YFSETQ. This CDR3 contains 17 residues. The CDR3 reads CASSSRDRGATNEKLFF. In nucleotides, the CDR3 is TGCGCCAGCAGCTCCCGGGACAGGGGCGCGACTAATGAAAAACTGTTTTTT.

The rearrangement uses TRBV29-1 and TRBJ2-4; 7 bases map to TRBD2. V gave up 5 bases and J gave up 8 bases; unmatched junction bases: 6. Germline V gives CDR1 SQVTM, CDR2 ANQGSEA. The CDR3 extends over 12 amino acids. CDR3 DNA: TGCAGCGTTCTCCCGGGAGGAGACATTCAGTACTTC. It translates to CSVLPGGDIQYF. Full variable domain (outside the CDR3, taken from reference TRBV29-1 and TRBJ2-4): SAVISQKPSRDICQRGTSLTIQCQVDSQVTMMFWYRQQPGQSLTLIATANQGSEATYESGFVIDKFPISRPNLTFSTLTVSNMSPEDSSIYLCSVLPGGDIQYFGAGTRLSVL.

In this sample, this clone turned up a few times. This chain links TRBV7-2 with TRBJ1-6; D is unresolved. Germline-derived CDR1 and CDR2 are SGHTA and FQGNSA. This CDR3 contains 12 residues. Trimming stripped 4 bases from V and 11 bases from J, with 9 bases between. The CDR3 is CASSWSRPPLHF. CDR3 in DNA: TGTGCCAGCAGCTGGAGTAGGCCACCCCTCCACTTT. Variable domain in full (rest from reference TRBV7-2 and TRBJ1-6): GAGVSQSPSNKVTEKGKDVELRCDPISGHTALYWYRQSLGQGLEFLIYFQGNSAPDKSGLPSDRFSAERTGGSVSTLTIQRTQQEDSAVYLCASSWSRPPLHFGNGTRLTVT.

CDR3 sequence (DNA): TGTGCCAGTCCCGGGACTAGCGGAAACAATGAGCAGTTCTTC. It encodes CASPGTSGNNEQFF. This chain joins TRBV11-2 and TRBJ2-1, with 11 bases fitting TRBD2. The CDR3 consists of 14 residues. Germline CDR1 is SGHAT and CDR2 is FQNNGV. Trimming cost V 9 bases and J 5 bases; bases outside gene matches: 6.

In this sample, this clone turned up a few times. The rearrangement uses TRBV7-2 and TRBJ2-4; the D gene is possibly TRBD1 (6 bases). The CDR3 has 16 amino acids. CDR1 is SGHTA, CDR2 FQGNSA, per germline. Between the trimmed V and J ends, which lost 5 bases and 3 bases, there was a span of 17 bases. The CDR3 DNA is TGTGCCAGCAGCCCCGCCTCCGAGGGGGTCAAAAACATTCAGTACTTC. Translated: CASSPASEGVKNIQYF.

This chain connects TRBV11-2 to TRBJ2-3, with TRBD1 matching over 9 bases. The CDR3 runs to 15 residues. V trimming: 5 bases; J trimming: 4 bases; junction bases outside the gene matches: 7. The germline CDR1 and CDR2 sequences are SGHAT and FQNNGV. CDR3 protein: CASSAGQGYPDTQYF. The CDR3 nucleotides are TGTGCCAGCAGCGCTGGACAGGGGTATCCAGATACGCAGTATTTT.

This chain uses TRBV14 with TRBJ2-1, with TRBD2 as a possible D gene (7 bases). V lost 1 base and J 15 bases, leaving 13 bases between the germline ends. Germline V CDR1 and CDR2: SGHDN, FVKESK. This CDR3 spans 12 amino acids. The CDR3 protein is CASSQGEGVTFF. The CDR3 DNA reads TGTGCCAGCAGCCAAGGGGAGGGGGTTACGTTCTTC.

This clone was counted only a few times. The chain employs TRBV28 and TRBJ1-1, with 7 nucleotides matching TRBD1. The germline gives CDR1 MDHEN, CDR2 SYDVKM. CDR3 length: 14 residues. V was clipped by 7 bases and J by 0 bases; unmatched bases: 5. The CDR3: CASTRDSLNTEAFF. In DNA form, the CDR3 reads TGTGCCAGCACTCGGGACAGCCTGAACACTGAAGCTTTCTTT.

This clone was detected many times. The chain combines TRBV7-9 with TRBJ1-6; 10 positions match TRBD1. J gave up 10 bases and V 5 bases, and 11 bases lay outside the gene matches. CDR1 and CDR2 from the germline V gene are SEHNR and FQNEAQ (reference sequence). This CDR3 region has 16 residues. The DNA of the CDR3 is TGTGCCAGCAGCCCGACCGACAGGGGGCCCGGGTCACCCCTCCACTTT. Encoded protein: CASSPTDRGPGSPLHF.

This chain connects TRBV5-1 to TRBJ2-5, with D possibly TRBD1 on 6 matching bases. V shed 4 bases and J shed 5 bases, with 18 bases lying between them. The germline V gene has CDR1 SGHRS and CDR2 YFSETQ. CDR3 length: 15 amino acids. The CDR3, as DNA: TGCGCCAGCAGCAGACTGGGCAGGGGCGATGAGACCCAGTACTTC. Amino acid sequence: CASSRLGRGDETQYF.